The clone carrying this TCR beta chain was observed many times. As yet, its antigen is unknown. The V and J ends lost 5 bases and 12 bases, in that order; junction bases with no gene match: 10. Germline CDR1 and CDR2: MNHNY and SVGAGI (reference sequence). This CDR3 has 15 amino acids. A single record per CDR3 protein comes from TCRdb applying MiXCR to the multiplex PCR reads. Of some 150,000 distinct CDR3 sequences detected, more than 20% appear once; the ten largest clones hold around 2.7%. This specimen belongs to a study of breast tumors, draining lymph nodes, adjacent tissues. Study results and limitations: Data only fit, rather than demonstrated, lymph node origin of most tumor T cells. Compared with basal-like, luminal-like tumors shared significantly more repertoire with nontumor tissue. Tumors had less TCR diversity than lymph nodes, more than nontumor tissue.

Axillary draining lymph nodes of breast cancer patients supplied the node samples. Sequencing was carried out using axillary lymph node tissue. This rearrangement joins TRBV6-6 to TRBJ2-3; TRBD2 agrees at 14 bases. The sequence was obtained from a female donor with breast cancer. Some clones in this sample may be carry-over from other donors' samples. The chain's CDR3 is CASSIPGLAGVHQYF. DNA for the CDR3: TGTGCCAGCAGTATACCGGGACTAGCGGGAGTGCACCAGTATTTT.